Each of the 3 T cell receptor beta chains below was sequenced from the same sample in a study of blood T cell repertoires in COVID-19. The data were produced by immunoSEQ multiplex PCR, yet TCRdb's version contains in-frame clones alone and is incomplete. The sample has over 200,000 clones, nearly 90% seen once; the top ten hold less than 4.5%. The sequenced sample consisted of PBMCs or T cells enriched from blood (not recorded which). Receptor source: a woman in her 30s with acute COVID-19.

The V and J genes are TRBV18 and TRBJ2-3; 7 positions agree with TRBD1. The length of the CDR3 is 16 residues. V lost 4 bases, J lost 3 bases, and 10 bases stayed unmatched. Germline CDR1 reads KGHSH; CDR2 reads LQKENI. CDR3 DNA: TGTGCCAGCTCACTACTCGGCGGCAGGGGGACAGATACGCAGTATTTT. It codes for CASSLLGGRGTDTQYF. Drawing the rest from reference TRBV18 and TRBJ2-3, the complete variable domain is NAGVMQNPRHLVRRRGQEARLRCSPMKGHSHVYWYRQLPEEGLKFMVYLQKENIIDESGMPKERFSAEFPKEGPSILRIQQVVRGDSAAYFCASSLLGGRGTDTQYFGPGTRLTVL.

The CDR3 coding sequence is TGTGCCAGCAGTTTAGCCCTCGACTTAGAAGCTTTCTTT. Translation gives CASSLALDLEAFF. The rearrangement links TRBV12-3 or TRBV12-4 to TRBJ1-1; D remains unclear. The CDR3 is made up of 13 amino acids. Between the trimmed V and J ends, which lost 0 bases and 8 bases, there was a span of 10 bases.

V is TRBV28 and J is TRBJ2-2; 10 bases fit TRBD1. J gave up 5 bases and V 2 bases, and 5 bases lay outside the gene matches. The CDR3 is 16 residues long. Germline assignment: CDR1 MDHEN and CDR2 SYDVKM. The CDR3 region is CASSLRQGAGTGELFF. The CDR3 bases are TGTGCCAGCAGTTTACGACAGGGGGCTGGGACCGGGGAGCTGTTTTTT.